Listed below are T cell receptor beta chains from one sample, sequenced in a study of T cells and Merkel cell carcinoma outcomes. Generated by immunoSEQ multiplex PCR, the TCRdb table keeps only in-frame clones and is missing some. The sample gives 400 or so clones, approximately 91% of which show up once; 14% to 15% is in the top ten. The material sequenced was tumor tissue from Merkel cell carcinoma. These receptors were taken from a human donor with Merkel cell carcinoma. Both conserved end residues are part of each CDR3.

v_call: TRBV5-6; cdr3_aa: CASSSGQSYEQYF
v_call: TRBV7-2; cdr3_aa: CASNPPSRYEQYF
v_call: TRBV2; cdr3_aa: CASSGLAGGAPWQYF
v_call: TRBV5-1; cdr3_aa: CASSLTSGTTDTQYF
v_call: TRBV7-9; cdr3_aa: CASSLGQGLHNEQFF
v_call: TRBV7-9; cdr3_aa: CASSLAGAWADTQYF
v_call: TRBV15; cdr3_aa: CATSRDPRQLYQPQHF
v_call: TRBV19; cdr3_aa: CASSPQQGYGYTF
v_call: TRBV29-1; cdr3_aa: CSVGADRAGGKLFF
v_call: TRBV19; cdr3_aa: CASSRDSSGNIIYF
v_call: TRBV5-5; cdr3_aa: CASSLRATNEKLFF
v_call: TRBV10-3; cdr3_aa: CAISESRLAETQYF
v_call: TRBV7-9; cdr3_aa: CASSLVSSGGDTQYF
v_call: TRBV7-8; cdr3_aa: CASSSGTGGELFF
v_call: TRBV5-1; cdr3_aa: CASARDTNEKLFF
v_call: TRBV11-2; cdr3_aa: CASSLAGTWEETQYF
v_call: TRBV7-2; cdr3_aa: CASSSLGLINEKLFF
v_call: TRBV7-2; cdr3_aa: CASSVARAGNQPQHF
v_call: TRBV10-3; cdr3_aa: CAISDPDYWEQFF
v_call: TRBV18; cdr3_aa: CASSPDRGAEQYF
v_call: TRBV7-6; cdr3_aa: CASSLGSGVGYYEQYF
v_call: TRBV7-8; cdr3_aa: CASSPTVQNQPQHF
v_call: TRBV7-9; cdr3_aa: CASSLPLQGDTKNIQYF
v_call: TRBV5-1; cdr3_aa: CASSSPGPQYF
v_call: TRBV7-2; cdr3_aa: CASSLVLSAGGPGEQYF
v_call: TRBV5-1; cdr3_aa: CASSSNRGNEQFF
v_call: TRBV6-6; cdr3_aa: CASSTTGGPYEQYF
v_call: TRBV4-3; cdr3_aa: CASSLQGYSGANVLTF
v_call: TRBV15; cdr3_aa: CATSRDWSPYEQYF
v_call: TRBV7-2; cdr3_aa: CASSPPSSYEQYF
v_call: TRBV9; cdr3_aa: CASSVGAGLAYEQYF
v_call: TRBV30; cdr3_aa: CAWSKGGETQYF
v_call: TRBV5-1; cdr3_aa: CASSLQGARETQYF
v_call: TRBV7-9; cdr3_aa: CASSAGLARTSYEQYF
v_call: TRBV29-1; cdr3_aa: CSAVPLTGGTDTQYF
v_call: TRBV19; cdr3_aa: CASSQGLEETQYF
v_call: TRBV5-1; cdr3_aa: CASSLEGIGGYTF
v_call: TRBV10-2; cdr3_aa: CASSGGAGRVNEQFF
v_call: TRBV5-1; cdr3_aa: CASRVVGGSTDTQYF
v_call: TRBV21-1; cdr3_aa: CASRTMGNF
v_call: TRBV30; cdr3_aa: CAWSVIPDTAQYF
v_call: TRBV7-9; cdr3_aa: CASSLGIIVSETQYF
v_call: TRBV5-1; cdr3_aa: CASGRGGEYNEQFF
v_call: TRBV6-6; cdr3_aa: CASGGNFGRDTGELFF
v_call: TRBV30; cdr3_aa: CAWKGGPNSPLHF
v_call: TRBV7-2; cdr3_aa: CASSFYGPGYEQYF
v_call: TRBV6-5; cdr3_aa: CASRGSSSGNTIYF
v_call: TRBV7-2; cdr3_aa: CASSAPTSYEQFF
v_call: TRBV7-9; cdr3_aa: CASSSHSGRAPYEQYF
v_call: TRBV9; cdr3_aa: CASSVATRQGVKRDPTDTQYF
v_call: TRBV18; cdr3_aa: CASSPYGEETQYF
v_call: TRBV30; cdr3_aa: CAWTRGATGELFF
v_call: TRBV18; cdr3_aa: CASLSLETNTGELFF
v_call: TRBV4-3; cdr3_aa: CASSQDWDNNEQFF